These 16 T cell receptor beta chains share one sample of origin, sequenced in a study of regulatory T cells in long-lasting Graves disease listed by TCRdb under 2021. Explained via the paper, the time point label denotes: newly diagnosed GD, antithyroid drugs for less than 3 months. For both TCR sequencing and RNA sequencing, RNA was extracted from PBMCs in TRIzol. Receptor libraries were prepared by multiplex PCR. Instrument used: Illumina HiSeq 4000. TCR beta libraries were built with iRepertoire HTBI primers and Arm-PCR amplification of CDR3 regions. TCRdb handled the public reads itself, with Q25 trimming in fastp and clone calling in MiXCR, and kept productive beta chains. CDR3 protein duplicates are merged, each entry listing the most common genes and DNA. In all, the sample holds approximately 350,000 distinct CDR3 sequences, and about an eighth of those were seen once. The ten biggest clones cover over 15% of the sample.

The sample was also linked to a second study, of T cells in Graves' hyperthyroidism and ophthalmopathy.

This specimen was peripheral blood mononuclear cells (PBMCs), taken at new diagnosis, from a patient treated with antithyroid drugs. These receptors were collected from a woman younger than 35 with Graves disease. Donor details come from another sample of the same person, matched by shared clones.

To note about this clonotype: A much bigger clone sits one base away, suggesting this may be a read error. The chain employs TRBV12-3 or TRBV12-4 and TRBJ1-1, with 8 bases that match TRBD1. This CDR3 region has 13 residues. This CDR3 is CATSLHRGTEAFF. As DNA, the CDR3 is TGTGCCACCAGTTTACACAGGGGGACTGAAGCTTTCTTT.

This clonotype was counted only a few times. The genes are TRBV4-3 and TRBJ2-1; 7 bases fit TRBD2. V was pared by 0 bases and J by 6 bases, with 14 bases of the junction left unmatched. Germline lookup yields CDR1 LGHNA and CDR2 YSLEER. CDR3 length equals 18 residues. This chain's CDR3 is CASSQEEVATSRLNEQFF. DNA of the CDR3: TGCGCCAGCAGCCAAGAAGAGGTCGCGACTAGCCGGCTCAATGAGCAGTTCTTC.

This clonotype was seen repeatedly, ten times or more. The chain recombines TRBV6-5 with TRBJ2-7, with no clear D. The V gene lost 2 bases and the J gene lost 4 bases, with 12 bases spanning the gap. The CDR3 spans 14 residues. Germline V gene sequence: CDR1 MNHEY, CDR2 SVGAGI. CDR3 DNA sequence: TGTGCCAGCAGTTACGGGCAGGTTAATTACGAGCAGTACGTC. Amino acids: CASSYGQVNYEQYV.

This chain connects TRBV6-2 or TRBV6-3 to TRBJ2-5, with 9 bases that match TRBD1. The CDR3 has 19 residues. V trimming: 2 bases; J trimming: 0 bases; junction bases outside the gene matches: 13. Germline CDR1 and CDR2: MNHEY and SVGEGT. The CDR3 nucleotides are TGTGCCAGCAGTTACGTAGTGGGACAGGGAAGCGCCCACCAAGAGACCCAGTACTTC. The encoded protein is CASSYVVGQGSAHQETQYF.

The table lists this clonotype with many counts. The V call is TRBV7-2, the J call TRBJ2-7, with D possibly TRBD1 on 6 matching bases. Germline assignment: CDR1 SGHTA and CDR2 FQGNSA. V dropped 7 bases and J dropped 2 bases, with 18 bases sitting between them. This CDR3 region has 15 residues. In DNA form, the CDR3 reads TGTGCCAGCAAGCTAGGTCAGGGGTCCACCTACGAGCAGTACTTC. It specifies CASKLGQGSTYEQYF. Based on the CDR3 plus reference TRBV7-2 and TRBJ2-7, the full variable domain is GAGVSQSPSNKVTEKGKDVELRCDPISGHTALYWYRQSLGQGLEFLIYFQGNSAPDKSGLPSDRFSAERTGGSVSTLTIQRTQQEDSAVYLCASKLGQGSTYEQYFGPGTRLTVT.

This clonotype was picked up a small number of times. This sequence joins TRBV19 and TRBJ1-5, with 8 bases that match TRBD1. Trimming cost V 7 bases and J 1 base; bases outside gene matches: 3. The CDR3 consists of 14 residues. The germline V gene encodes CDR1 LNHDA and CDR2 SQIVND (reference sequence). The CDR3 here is CASTDRGSNQPQHF. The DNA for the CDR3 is TGTGCCAGTACAGACAGGGGAAGCAATCAGCCCCAGCATTTT.

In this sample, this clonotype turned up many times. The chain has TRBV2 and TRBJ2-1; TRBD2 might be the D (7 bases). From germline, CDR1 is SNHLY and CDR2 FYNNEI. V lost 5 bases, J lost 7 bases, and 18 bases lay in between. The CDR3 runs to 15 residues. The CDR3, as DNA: TGTGCCAGCAGTTTCTCTCGGGGGGCGAGGAATGAGCAGTTCTTC. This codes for CASSFSRGARNEQFF.

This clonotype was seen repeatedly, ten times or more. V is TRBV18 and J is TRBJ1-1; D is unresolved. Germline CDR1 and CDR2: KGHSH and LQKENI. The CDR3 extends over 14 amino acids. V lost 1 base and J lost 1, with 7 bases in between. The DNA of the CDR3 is TGTGCCAGCTCACCACACCAGGCGAACACTGAAGCTTTCTTT. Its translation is CASSPHQANTEAFF.

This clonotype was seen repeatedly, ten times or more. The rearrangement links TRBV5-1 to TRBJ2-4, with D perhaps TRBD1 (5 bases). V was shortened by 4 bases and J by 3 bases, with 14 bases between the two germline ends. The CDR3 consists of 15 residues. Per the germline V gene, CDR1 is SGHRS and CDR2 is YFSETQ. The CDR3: CASSPTVASKNIQYF. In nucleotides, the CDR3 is TGCGCCAGCAGCCCGACAGTCGCAAGCAAAAACATTCAGTACTTC.

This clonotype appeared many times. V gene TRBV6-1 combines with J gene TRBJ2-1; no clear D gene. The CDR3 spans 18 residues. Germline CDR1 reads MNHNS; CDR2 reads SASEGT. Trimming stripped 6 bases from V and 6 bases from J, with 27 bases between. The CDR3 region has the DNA TGTGCCAGCAGACAAGACCTCTCCAGCCCCATTTGGGTCAATGAGCAGTTCTTC. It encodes CASRQDLSSPIWVNEQFF.

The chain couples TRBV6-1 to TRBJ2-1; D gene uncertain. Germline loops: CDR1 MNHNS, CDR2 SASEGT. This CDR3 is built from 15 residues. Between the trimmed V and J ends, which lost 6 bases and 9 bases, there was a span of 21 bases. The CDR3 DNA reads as TGTGCCAGCAGCCACAAATTATCCGGGCCGATTGAGCAGTTCTTC. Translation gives CASSHKLSGPIEQFF.

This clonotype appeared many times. The CDR3 loop reads CASSEFHISYEQYV. In nucleotides, the CDR3 is TGTGCCAGCAGTGAATTTCACATTTCATACGAGCAGTACGTC. This rearrangement joins TRBV6-1 to TRBJ2-7; D not certain. CDR1 MNHNS and CDR2 SASEGT come from the germline V gene. Trimming took off 2 bases at V and 4 bases at J, with 12 bases between the two ends. This CDR3 comprises 14 residues.

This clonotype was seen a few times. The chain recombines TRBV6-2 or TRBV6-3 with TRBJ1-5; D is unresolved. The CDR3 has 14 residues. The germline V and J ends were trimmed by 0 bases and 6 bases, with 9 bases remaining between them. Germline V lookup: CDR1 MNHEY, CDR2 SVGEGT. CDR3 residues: CASSYSGRSQPQHF. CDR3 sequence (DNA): TGTGCCAGCAGTTACTCGGGCAGGTCTCAGCCCCAGCATTTT.

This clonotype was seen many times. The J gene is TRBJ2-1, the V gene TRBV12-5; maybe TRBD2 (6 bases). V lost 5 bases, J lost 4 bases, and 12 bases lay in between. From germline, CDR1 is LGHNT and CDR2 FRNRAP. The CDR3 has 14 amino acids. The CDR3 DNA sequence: TGTGCTAGTGGTAGGGTTGCGGGGTACAATGAGCAGTTCTTC. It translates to CASGRVAGYNEQFF.

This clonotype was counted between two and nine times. The CDR3 nucleotides are TGTGCCAGCAGCTGGGGACAGTATAGCAATCAGCCCCAGCATTTT. Its translation: CASSWGQYSNQPQHF. The J gene is TRBJ1-5, the V gene TRBV5-5; TRBD1 matches at 7 bases. V trimming: 3 bases; J trimming: 0 bases; junction bases outside the gene matches: 3. The CDR3 totals 15 residues. Per germline, CDR1 SGHKS and CDR2 YYEKEE (reference sequence).

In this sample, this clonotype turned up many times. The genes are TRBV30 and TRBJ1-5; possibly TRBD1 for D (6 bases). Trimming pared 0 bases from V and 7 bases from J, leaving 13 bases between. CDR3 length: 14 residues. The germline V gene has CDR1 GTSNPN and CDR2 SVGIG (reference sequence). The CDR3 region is CAWSVGGVGQPQHF. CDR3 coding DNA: TGTGCCTGGAGTGTAGGGGGAGTTGGCCAGCCCCAGCATTTT.